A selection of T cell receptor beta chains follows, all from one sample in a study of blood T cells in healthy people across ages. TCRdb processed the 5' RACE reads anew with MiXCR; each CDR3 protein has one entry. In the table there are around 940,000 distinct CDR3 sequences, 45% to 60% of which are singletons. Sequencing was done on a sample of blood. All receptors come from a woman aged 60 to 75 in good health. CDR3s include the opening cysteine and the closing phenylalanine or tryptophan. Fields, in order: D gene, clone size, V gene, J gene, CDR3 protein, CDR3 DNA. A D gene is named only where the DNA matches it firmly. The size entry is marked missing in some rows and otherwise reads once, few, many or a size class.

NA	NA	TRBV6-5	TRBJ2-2	CASRRQGGTGELFF	TGTGCCAGCAGGAGACAGGGAGGCACCGGGGAGCTGTTTTTT
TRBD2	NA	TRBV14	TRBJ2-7	CASSQIGHGGRASEQYF	TGTGCCAGCAGCCAAATAGGACATGGCGGGAGGGCCAGCGAGCAGTACTTC
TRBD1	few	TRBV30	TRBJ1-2	CAWSGGTGINYGYTF	TGTGCCTGGAGTGGGGGGACAGGGATCAACTATGGCTACACCTTC
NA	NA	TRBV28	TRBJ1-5	CATRQGNQPQHF	TGTGCCACCCGACAGGGCAATCAGCCCCAGCATTTT
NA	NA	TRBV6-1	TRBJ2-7	CASSEGTNWLYEQYF	TGTGCCAGCAGTGAAGGTACTAACTGGCTCTACGAGCAGTACTTC
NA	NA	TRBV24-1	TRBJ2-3	CATTMGHTDTQYF	TGTGCCACCACTATGGGACACACAGATACGCAGTATTTT
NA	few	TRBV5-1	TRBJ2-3	CASSLARDHTDTQYF	TGCGCCAGCAGCTTGGCGCGGGACCACACAGATACGCAGTATTTT
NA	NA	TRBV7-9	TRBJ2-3	CASRLGQTPSTDTQYF	TGTGCCAGCAGGCTCGGACAGACCCCTAGCACAGATACGCAGTATTTT
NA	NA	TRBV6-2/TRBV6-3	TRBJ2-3	CASRETLDTQYF	TGTGCCAGCAGGGAGACCCTGGATACGCAGTATTTT
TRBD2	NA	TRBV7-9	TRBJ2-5	CASSSGTSGRAGGQYF	TGTGCCAGCAGCTCCGGGACTAGCGGGAGGGCCGGCGGGCAGTACTTC
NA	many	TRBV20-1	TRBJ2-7	CSIARISYEQYF	TGCAGTATCGCGAGGATTTCCTACGAGCAGTACTTC
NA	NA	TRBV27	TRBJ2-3	CASRLRGTDTQYF	TGTGCCAGCAGACTCCGTGGCACAGATACGCAGTATTTT
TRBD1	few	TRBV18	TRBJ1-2	CASSPGTGLRGYTF	TGTGCCAGCTCACCCGGGACAGGCCTTCGGGGCTACACCTTC
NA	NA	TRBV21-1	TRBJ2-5	CASSKAGRDQETQYF	TGTGCCAGCAGCAAGGCAGGGAGGGATCAAGAGACCCAGTACTTC
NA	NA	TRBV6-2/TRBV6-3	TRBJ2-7	CASSYTRSIRAGRGEQYF	TGTGCCAGCAGTTATACCCGCTCAATCCGGGCAGGGAGAGGTGAGCAGTACTTC
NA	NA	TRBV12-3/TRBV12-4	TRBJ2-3	CASSFRTETDTQYF	TGTGCCAGCAGTTTCAGGACTGAAACAGATACGCAGTATTTT
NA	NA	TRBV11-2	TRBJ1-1	CASSPVEVGTEAFF	TGTGCCAGCAGCCCCGTAGAGGTGGGCACTGAAGCTTTCTTT
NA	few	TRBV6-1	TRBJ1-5	CASRDTGGDTEYSNQPQHF	TGTGCCAGCAGGGACACCGGGGGGGACACCGAATATAGCAATCAGCCCCAGCATTTT
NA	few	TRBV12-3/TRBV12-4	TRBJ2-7	CASNENQSDEQYF	TGTGCCAGCAACGAAAATCAGTCGGACGAGCAGTACTTC
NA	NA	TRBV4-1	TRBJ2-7	CASSHRSNNYEQYF	TGCGCCAGCAGCCATAGGAGCAACAACTACGAGCAGTACTTC
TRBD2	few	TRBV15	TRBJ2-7	CATSRDTSGRFEQYF	TGTGCCACCAGCAGAGATACTAGCGGGAGATTTGAGCAGTACTTC
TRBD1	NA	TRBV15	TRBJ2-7	CATSREWTGTYEQYF	TGTGCCACCAGCAGAGAATGGACAGGGACCTACGAGCAGTACTTC
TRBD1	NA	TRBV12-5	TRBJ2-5	CASGPGQGRVETQYF	TGTGCTAGTGGCCCCGGACAGGGAAGGGTGGAGACCCAGTACTTC
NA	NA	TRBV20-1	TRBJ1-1	CSAPRAGSNTEAFF	TGCAGTGCCCCACGGGCGGGATCGAACACTGAAGCTTTCTTT
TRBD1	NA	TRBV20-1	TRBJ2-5	CSAWGQGDIETQYF	TGCAGTGCTTGGGGACAGGGGGATATTGAGACCCAGTACTTC
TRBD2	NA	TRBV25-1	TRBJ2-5	CASSEWGLAGEQYF	TGTGCCAGCAGTGAATGGGGACTAGCGGGGGAGCAGTACTTC
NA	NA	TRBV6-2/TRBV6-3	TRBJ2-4	CASSYSPGAKNIQYF	TGTGCCAGCAGTTACTCGCCGGGGGCCAAAAACATTCAGTACTTC
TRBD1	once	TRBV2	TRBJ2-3	CASRPTGGTQYF	TGTGCCAGCAGACCGACAGGGGGCACGCAGTATTTT
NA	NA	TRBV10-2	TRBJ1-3	CASSDEQVSGNTIYF	TGCGCCAGCAGCGACGAACAAGTCTCTGGAAACACCATATATTTT
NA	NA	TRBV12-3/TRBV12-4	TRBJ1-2	CASSSQGGGYTF	TGTGCCAGCAGTTCACAGGGAGGTGGCTACACCTTC
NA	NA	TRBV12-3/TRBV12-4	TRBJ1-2	CASSFKENYGYTF	TGTGCCAGCAGTTTCAAGGAAAACTATGGCTACACCTTC
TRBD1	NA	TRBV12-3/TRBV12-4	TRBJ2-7	CASSFGRGPDEQYF	TGTGCCAGCAGTTTCGGCAGGGGGCCGGACGAGCAGTACTTC
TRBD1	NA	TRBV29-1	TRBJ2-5	CSTGQGAGETQYF	TGCAGCACTGGACAGGGGGCAGGTGAGACCCAGTACTTC
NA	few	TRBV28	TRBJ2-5	CASSITGRPRETQYF	TGTGCCAGTAGTATCACAGGGCGCCCGAGAGAGACCCAGTACTTC
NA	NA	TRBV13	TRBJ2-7	CASSFFGRFYEQYF	TGTGCCAGCAGCTTTTTCGGGAGATTCTACGAGCAGTACTTC
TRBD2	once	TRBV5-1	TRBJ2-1	CASSLTLIAGGLHNEQFF	TGCGCCAGCAGCTTGACCCTAATAGCGGGAGGGCTCCACAATGAGCAGTTCTTC
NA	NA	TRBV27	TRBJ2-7	CASSSPAVSSYEQYF	TGTGCCAGCAGTTCCCCTGCCGTCTCCTCCTACGAGCAGTACTTC
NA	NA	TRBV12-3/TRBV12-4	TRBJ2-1	CASSSALGGHQFF	TGTGCCAGCAGTTCCGCCCTGGGAGGACATCAGTTCTTC
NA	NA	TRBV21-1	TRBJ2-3	CASSHRDRTDTQYF	TGTGCCAGCAGCCACAGGGACCGCACAGATACGCAGTATTTT
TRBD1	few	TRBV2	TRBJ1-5	CASDRGNQPQHF	TGTGCCAGCGACAGGGGCAATCAGCCCCAGCATTTT
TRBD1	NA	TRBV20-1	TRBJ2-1	CSAPRQGLGNEQFF	TGCAGTGCTCCCAGACAGGGGTTGGGCAATGAGCAGTTCTTC
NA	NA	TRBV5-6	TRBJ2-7	CASSLIGRLEQYF	TGTGCCAGCAGCCTCATTGGGCGGCTAGAGCAGTACTTC